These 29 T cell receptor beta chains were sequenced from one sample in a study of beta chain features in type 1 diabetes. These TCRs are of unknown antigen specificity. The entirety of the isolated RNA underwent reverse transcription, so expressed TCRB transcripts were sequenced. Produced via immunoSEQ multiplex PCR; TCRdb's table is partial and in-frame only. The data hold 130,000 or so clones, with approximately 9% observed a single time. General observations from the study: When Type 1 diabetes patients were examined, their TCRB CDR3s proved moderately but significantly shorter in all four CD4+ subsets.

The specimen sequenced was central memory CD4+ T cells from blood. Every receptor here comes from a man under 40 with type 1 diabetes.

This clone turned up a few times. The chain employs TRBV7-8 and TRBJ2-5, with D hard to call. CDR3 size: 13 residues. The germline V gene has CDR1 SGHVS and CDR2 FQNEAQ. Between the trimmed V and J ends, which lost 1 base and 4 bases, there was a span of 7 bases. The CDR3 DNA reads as TGTGCCAGCAGCTTAGAGCAGGCAGAGACCCAGTACTTC. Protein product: CASSLEQAETQYF. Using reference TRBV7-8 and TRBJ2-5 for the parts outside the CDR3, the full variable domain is GAGVSQSPRYKVAKRGQDVALRCDPISGHVSLFWYQQALGQGPEFLTYFQNEAQLDKSGLPSDRFFAERPEGSVSTLKIQRTQQEDSAVYLCASSLEQAETQYFGPGTRLLVL.

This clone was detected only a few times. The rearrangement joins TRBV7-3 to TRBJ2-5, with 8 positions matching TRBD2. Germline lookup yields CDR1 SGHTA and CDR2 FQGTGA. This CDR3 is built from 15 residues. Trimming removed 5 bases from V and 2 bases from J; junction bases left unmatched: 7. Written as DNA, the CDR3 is TGTGCCAGCAGCCGGGGGGGAGGGCATCAAGAGACCCAGTACTTC. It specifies CASSRGGGHQETQYF.

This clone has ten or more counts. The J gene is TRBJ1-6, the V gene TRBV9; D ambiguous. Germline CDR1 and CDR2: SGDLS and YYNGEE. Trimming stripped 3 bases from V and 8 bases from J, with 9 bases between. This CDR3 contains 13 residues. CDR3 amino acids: CASSAEPDSPLHF. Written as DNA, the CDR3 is TGTGCCAGCAGCGCTGAACCGGATTCACCCCTCCACTTT.

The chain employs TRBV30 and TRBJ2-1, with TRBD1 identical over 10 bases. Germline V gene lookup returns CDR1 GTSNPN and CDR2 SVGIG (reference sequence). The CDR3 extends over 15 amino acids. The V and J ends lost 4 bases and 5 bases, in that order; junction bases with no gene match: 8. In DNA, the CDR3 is TGTGCCTGGACCCCAGGGGACAGGGGAAACAATGAGCAGTTCTTC. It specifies CAWTPGDRGNNEQFF.

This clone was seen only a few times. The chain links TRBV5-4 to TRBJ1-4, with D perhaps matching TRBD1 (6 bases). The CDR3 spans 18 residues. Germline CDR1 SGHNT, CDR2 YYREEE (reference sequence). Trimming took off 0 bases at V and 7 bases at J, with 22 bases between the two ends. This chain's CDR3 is CASSLAGGGAFESEKLFF. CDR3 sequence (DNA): TGTGCCAGCAGCTTGGCGGGAGGGGGGGCATTCGAGAGTGAAAAACTGTTTTTT.

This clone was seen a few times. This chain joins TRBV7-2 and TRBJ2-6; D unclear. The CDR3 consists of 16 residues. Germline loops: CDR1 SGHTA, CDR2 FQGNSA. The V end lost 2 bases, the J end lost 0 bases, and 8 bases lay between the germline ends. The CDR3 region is CASSLSQISGANVLTF. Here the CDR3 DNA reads TGTGCCAGCAGCTTATCCCAGATCTCTGGGGCCAACGTCCTGACTTTC.

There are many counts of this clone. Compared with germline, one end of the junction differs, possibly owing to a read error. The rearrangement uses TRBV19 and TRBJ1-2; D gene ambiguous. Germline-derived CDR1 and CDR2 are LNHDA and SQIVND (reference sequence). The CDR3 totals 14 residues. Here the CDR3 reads CASSTDPGNRLLVF. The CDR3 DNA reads TGTGCCAGTAGTACGGACCCGGGGAATAGGCTTCTGGTATTC.

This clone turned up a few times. The CDR3 region has the DNA TGTGCCAGCTCCCCCCCAGGGGGCAACGCTTTCTTT. Translation gives CASSPPGGNAFF. This chain joins TRBV18 and TRBJ1-1; the match to TRBD1 covers 8 bases. CDR3 length: 12 residues. Germline assignment: CDR1 KGHSH and CDR2 LQKENI. V lost 6 bases to trimming and J lost 11 bases; unmatched junction nucleotides: 8. The entire variable domain, with the rest obtained from reference TRBV18 and TRBJ1-1, is as follows: NAGVMQNPRHLVRRRGQEARLRCSPMKGHSHVYWYRQLPEEGLKFMVYLQKENIIDESGMPKERFSAEFPKEGPSILRIQQVVRGDSAAYFCASSPPGGNAFFGQGTRLTVV.

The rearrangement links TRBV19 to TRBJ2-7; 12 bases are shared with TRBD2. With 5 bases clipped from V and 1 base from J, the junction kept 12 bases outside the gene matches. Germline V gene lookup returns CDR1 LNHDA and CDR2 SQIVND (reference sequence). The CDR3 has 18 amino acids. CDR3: CASSPRTGGTSGSYEQYF. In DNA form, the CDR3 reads TGTGCCAGTAGTCCCAGGACAGGGGGGACTAGCGGGTCCTACGAGCAGTACTTC.

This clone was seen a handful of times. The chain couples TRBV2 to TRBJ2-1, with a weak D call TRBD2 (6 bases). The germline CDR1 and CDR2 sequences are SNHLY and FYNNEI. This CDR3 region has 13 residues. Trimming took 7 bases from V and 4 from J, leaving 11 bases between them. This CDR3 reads CASKGGLYNEQFF. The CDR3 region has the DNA TGTGCCAGCAAAGGTGGACTATACAATGAGCAGTTCTTC.

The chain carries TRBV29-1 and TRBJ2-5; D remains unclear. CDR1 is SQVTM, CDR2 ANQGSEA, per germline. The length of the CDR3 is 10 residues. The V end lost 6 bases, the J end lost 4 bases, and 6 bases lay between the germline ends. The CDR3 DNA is TGCAGCGTCGAGGTAGAGACCCAGTACTTC. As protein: CSVEVETQYF.

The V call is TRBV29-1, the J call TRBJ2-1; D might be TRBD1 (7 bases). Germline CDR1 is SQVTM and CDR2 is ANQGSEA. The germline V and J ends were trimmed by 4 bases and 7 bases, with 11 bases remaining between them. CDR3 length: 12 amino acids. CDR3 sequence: CSVVAGGNEQFF. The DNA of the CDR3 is TGCAGCGTTGTTGCAGGGGGGAATGAGCAGTTCTTC.

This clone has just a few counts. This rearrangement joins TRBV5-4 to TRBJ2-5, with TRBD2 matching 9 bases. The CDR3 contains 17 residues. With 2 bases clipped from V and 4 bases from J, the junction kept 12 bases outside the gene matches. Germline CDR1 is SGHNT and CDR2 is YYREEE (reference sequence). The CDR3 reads CASSLNVGGGAGETQYF. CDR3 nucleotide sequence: TGTGCCAGCAGCTTAAACGTGGGCGGGGGGGCTGGAGAGACCCAGTACTTC.

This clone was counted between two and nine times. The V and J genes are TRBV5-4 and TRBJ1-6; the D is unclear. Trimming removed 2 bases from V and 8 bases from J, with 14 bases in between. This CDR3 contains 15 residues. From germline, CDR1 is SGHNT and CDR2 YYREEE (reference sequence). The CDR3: CASSFGYQRHSPLHF. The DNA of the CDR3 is TGTGCCAGCAGCTTTGGTTACCAGAGGCATTCACCCCTCCACTTT. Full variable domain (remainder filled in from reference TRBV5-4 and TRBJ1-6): ETGVTQSPTHLIKTRGQQVTLRCSSQSGHNTVSWYQQALGQGPQFIFQYYREEENGRGNFPPRFSGLQFPNYSSELNVNALELDDSALYLCASSFGYQRHSPLHFGNGTRLTVT.

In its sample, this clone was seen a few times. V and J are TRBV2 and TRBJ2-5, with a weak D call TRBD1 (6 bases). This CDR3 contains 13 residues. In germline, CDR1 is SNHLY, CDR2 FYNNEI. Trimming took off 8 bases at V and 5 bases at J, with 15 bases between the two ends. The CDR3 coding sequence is TGTGCCAGCGGGGCAGGGGTAGGCGAGACCCAGTACTTC. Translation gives CASGAGVGETQYF.

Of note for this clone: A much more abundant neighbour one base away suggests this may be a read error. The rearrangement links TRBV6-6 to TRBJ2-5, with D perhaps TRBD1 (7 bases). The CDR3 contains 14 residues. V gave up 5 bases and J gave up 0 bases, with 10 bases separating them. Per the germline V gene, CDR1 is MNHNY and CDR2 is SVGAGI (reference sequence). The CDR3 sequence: CASSGGGNQETQYF. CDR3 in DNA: TGTGCCAGCAGTGGAGGGGGCAACCAAGAGACCCAGTACTTC.

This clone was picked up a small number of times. As DNA, the CDR3 is TGTGCCAGCAGCCACGGGGGGAGCGCGAACACCGGGGAGCTGTTTTTT. This sequence encodes CASSHGGSANTGELFF. This sequence joins TRBV7-3 and TRBJ2-2, with 7 nucleotides matching TRBD2. The J segment lost 0 bases and the V segment lost 5 bases, leaving 6 bases of the junction unmatched. The CDR3 length is 16 residues. CDR1 and CDR2 from the germline V gene are SGHTA and FQGTGA.

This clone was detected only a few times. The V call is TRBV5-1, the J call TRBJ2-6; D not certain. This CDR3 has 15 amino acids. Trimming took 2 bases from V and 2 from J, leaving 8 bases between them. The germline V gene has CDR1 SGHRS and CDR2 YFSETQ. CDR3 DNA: TGCGCCAGCAGCTTTACGGTGGCTGGGGCCAACGTCCTGACTTTC. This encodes CASSFTVAGANVLTF.

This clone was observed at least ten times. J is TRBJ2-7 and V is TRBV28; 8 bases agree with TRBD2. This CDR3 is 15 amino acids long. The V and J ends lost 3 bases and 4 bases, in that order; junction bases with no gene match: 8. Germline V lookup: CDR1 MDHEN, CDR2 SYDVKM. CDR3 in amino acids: CASSLPRGVWYEQYF. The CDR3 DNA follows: TGTGCCAGCAGTTTGCCGCGGGGGGTTTGGTACGAGCAGTACTTC.

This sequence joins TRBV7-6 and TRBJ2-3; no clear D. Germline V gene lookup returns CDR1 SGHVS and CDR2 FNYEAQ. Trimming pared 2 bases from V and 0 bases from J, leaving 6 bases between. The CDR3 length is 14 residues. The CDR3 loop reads CASSLTASTDTQYF. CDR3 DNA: TGTGCCAGCAGCTTAACAGCTAGCACAGATACGCAGTATTTT.

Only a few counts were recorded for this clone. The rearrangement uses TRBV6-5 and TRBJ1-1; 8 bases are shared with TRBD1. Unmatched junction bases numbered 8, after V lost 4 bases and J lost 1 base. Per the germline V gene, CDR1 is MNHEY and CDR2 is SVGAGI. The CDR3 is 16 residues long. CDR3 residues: CASSSQGAQGNTEAFF. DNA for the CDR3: TGTGCCAGCAGTTCTCAGGGGGCTCAGGGGAACACTGAAGCTTTCTTT.

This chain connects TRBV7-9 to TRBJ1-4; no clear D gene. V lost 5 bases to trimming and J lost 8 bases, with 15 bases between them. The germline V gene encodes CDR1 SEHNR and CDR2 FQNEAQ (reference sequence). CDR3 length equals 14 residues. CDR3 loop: CASSALREEEKLFF. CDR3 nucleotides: TGTGCCAGCAGCGCCCTGAGGGAAGAGGAAAAACTGTTTTTT.

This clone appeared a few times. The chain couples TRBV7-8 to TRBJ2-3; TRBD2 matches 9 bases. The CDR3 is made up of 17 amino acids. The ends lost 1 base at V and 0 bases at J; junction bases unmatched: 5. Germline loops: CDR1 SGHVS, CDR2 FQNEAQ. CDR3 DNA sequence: TGTGCCAGCAGCTTAGTGGGTAGCGGGGGTAGCACAGATACGCAGTATTTT. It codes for CASSLVGSGGSTDTQYF.

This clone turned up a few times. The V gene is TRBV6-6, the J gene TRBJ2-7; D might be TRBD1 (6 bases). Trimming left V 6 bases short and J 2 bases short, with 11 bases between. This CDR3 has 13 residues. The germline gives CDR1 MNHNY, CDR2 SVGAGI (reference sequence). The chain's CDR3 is CASSTQGPYEQYF. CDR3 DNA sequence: TGTGCCAGCAGCACACAGGGTCCCTACGAGCAGTACTTC.

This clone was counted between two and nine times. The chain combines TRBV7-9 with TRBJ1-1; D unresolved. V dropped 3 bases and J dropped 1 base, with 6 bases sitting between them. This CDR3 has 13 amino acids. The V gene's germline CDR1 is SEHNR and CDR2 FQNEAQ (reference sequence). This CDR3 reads CASSLEENTEAFF. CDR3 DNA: TGTGCCAGCAGCTTGGAGGAGAACACTGAAGCTTTCTTT.

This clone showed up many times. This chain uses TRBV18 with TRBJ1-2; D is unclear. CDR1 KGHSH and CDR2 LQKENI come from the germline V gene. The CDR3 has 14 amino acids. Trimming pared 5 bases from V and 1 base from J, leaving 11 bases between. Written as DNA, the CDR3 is TGTGCCAGCTCAGAGTTCGCGGGTAACTATGGCTACACCTTC. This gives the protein CASSEFAGNYGYTF.

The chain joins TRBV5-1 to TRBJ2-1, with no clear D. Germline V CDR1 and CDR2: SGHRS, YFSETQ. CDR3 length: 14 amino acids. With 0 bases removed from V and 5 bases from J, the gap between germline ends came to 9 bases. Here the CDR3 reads CASSLVGSNNEQFF. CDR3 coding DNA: TGCGCCAGCAGCTTGGTGGGCTCTAACAATGAGCAGTTCTTC.

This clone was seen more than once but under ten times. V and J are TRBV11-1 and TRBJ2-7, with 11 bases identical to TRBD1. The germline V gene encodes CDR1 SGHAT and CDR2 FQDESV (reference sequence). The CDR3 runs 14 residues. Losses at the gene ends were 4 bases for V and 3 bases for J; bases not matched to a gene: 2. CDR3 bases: TGTGCCAGCAGCTCCGGGACAGGGGGCTACGAGCAGTACTTC. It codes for CASSSGTGGYEQYF.

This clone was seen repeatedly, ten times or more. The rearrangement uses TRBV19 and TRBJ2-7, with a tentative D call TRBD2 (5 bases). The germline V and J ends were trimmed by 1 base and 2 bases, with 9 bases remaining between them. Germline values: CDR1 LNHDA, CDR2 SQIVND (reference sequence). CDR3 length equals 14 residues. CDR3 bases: TGTGCCAGTAGTATAGGAGGGAACCCCTACGAGCAGTACTTC. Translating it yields CASSIGGNPYEQYF. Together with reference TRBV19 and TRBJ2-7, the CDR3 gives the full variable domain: DGGITQSPKYLFRKEGQNVTLSCEQNLNHDAMYWYRQDPGQGLRLIYYSQIVNDFQKGDIAEGYSVSREKKESFPLTVTSAQKNPTAFYLCASSIGGNPYEQYFGPGTRLTVT.